The present entry profiles one TCR beta chain with its context. The specificity of this receptor is unknown. The record has no base qualities; no much larger clone is one base away. The CDR3 runs 13 amino acids, cysteine and phenylalanine included. Of the read, only the CDR3 DNA is kept; its 39 bases are in frame from base 1. CDR1 and CDR2 are drawn from the germline V gene: MNHNS, SASEGT. V sheds 2 bases and J sheds 8 bases, leaving 7 bases between their ends. TCRbeta CDR3 regions were amplified from genomic DNA by means of the immunoSEQ Assay, a bias-controlled multiplex PCR. Under the source paper's analysis protocol: Nucleated cell counts per sample were estimated from amplification of reference gene primers within the assay. To quantify the absolute abundance of each unique TCRbeta CDR3 rearrangement, sequence reads were collapsed and filtered. For each sample, productive Simpson clonality was calculated as the square root of Simpson's diversity index across productive rearrangements. TCRdb took over this immuneACCESS table, retaining in-frame rearrangements with V and J assigned. Such tables are incomplete; in checked studies, under half of the missing clones stem from an unresolved V gene, and the remainder is unexplained. V, J and clone size derive from that table, while D and trimming were established from the DNA sequence. Here the sample has 30,000 to 40,000 clones; roughly 75% occur a single time. The ten largest clones represent under 50% of the sample.

The data were taken from a study of blood T cell repertoires in COVID-19 (dated by TCRdb to 2020 to 2021). About the study as a whole: Collaborator samples came from the United States, Italy and Spain and covered acute and convalescent phases of COVID-19. Samples came from the ongoing ImmuneRACE study (first 160 participants) plus 1,254 subjects from 6 global collaborators. The sample metadata nearly always contained a de-identified subject ID, COVID-19 status, age in years and sex. The dataset comprised deeply sampled blood TCRbeta repertoires from subjects exposed to, actively infected with, or recovered from COVID-19. Where HLA class I and class II types were available, the types were taken from metadata supplied by the sample provider, not from assay-based typing. The repertoires were released in a freely available public database intended as a resource for research on the immune response to SARS-CoV-2. The prospective study material was composed of cDNA or gDNA derived from T cells, B-cell-depleted T cells, or PBMCs. Overall results and qualifications from the work: How much clinical and demographic metadata was included differed by source and by participant, and the metadata was provided uncurated.

Whole blood was collected in K2EDTA tubes by collaborating institutions according to the institutions' own protocols. For TCRbeta analysis, collaborators shipped samples as frozen whole blood, isolated PBMCs, or DNA extracted from either of those sample types. The sequence was collected from a man older than 75 with active or convalescent COVID-19. The rearranged chain carries TRBV6-1 and TRBJ1-6; too little of a D gene remains to name it. The sample taken for sequencing was peripheral blood. This receptor has the CDR3 CASSELVYSPLHF. The DNA reads TGTGCCAGCAGTGAACTCGTCTATTCACCCCTCCACTTT.